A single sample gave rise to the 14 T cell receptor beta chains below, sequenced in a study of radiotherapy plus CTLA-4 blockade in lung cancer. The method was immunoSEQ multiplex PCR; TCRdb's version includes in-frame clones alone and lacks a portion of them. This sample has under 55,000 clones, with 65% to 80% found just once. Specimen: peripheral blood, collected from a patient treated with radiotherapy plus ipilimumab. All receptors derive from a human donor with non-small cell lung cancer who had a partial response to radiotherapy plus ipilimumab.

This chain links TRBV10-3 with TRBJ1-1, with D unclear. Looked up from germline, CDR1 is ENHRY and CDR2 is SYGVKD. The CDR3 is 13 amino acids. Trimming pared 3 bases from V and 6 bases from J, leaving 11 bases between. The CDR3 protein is CAISEVGGAEAFF. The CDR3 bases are TGTGCCATCAGTGAAGTTGGAGGCGCTGAAGCTTTCTTT.

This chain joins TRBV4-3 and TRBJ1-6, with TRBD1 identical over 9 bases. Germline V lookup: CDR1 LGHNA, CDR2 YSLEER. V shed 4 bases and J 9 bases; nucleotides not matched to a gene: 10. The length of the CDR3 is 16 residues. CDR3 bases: TGCGCCAGCAGCCTCTCTAGGGAGACAGGGGGTTCACCCCTCCACTTT. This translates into CASSLSRETGGSPLHF.

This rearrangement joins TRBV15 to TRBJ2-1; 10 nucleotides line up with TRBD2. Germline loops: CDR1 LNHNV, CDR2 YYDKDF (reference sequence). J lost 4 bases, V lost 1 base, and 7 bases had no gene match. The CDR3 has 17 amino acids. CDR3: CATSRVPSGGPYNEQFF. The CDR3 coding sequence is TGTGCCACCAGCAGAGTCCCTAGCGGGGGCCCTTACAATGAGCAGTTCTTC. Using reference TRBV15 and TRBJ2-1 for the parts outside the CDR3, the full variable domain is DAMVIQNPRYQVTQFGKPVTLSCSQTLNHNVMYWYQQKSSQAPKLLFHYYDKDFNNEADTPDNFQSRRPNTSFCFLDIRSPGLGDTAMYLCATSRVPSGGPYNEQFFGPGTRLTVL.

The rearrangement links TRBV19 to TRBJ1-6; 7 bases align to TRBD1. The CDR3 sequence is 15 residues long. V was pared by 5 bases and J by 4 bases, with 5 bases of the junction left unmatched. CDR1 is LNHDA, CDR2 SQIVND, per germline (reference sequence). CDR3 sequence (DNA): TGTGCCAGTAGTCACCGGGACAGATATAATTCACCCCTCCACTTT. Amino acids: CASSHRDRYNSPLHF.

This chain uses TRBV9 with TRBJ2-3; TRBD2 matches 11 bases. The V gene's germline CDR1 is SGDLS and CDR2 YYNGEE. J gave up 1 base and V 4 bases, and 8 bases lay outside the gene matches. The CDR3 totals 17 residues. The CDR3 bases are TGTGCCAGCAGCTCATTTCTGACTAGCGGGGGCACAGATACGCAGTATTTT. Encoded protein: CASSSFLTSGGTDTQYF.

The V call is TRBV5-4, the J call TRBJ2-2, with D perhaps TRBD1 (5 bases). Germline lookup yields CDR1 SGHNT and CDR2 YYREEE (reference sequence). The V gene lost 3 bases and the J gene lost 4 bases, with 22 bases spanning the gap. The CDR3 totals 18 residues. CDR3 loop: CASSSSSLRDLSTGELFF. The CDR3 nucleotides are TGTGCCAGCAGCTCCTCATCCCTCAGGGATCTTTCCACCGGGGAGCTGTTTTTT.

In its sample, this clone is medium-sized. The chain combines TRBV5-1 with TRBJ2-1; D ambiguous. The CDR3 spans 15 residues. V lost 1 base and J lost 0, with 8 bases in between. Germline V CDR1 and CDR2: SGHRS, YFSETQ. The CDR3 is CASSLSASSYNEQFF. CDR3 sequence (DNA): TGCGCCAGCAGCTTGAGCGCGAGCTCCTACAATGAGCAGTTCTTC.

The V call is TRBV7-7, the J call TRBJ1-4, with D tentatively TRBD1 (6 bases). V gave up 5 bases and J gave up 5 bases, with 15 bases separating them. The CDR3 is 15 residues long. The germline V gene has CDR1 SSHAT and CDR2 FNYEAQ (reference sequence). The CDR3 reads CASSRGGAGNEKLFF. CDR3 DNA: TGTGCCAGCAGCCGTGGGGGGGCAGGGAATGAAAAACTGTTTTTT.

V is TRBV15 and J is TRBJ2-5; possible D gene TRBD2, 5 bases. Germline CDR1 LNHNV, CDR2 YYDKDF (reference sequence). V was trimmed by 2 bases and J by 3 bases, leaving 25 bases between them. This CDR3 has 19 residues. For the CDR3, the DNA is TGTGCCACCAGCAGAATACTGGGCCGGACGGGCCGGGGAAAAGAGACCCAGTACTTC. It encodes CATSRILGRTGRGKETQYF.

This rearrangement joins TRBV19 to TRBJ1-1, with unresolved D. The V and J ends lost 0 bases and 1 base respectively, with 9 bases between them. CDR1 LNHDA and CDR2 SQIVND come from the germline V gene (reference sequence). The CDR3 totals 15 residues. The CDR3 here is CASSIDQVKNTEAFF. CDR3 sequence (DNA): TGTGCCAGTAGTATAGATCAGGTGAAGAACACTGAAGCTTTCTTT.

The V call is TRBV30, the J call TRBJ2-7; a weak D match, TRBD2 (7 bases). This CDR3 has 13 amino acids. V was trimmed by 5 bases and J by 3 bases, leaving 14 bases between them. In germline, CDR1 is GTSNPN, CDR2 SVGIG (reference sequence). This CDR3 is CAWGWRGGYEQYF. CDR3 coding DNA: TGTGCCTGGGGATGGAGGGGGGGCTACGAGCAGTACTTC. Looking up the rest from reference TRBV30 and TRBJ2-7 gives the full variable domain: SQTIHQWPATLVQPVGSPLSLECTVEGTSNPNLYWYRQAAGRGLQLLFYSVGIGQISSEVPQNLSASRPQDRQFILSSKKLLLSDSGFYLCAWGWRGGYEQYFGPGTRLTVT.

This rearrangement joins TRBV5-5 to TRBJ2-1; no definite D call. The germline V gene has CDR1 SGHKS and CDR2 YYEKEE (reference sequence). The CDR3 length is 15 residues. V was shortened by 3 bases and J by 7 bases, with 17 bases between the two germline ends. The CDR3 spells CASSYLSSGFNEQFF. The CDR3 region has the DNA TGTGCCAGCAGCTACCTGTCGTCCGGGTTTAATGAGCAGTTCTTC.

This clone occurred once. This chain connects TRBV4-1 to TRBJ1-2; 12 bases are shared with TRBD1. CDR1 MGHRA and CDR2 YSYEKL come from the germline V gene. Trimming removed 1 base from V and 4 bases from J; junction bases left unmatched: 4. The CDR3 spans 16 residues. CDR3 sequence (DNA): TGCGCCAGCAGCCAAGCCGGGACAGGGGGCTTCTATGGCTACACCTTC. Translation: CASSQAGTGGFYGYTF.

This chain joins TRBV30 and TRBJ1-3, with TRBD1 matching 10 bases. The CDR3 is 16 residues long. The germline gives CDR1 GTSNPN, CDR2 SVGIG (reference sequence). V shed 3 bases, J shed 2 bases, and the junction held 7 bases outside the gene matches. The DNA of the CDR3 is TGTGCCTGGAGGACCAGGGGACAGGGGACTGGAAACACCATATATTTT. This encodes CAWRTRGQGTGNTIYF.